This T cell receptor beta chain was captured by sequencing in a study of T cells in localized non-small cell lung cancer. Study observations and caveats: Among the tissues sampled, uninvolved adjacent lung had the highest T cell clonality, above tumor. A raised T cell density in blood coincided with lengthier overall survival. Across samples, adjacent lung featured a median roughly 61 of the top 100 tumor clones. Heterogeneity remains possible, as sequencing covered one tumor region only.

With 0 bases removed from V and 6 bases from J, the gap between germline ends came to 6 bases. The germline CDR1 and CDR2 sequences are SGHAT and FQNNGV. The CDR3 has 13 residues. Worth noting for this clone: Its target is not known.

Here immunoSEQ multiplex PCR was the method, and the copy in TCRdb shows in-frame clones only, minus some. The sample shows about 43,000 clones, 91% of them seen only once. The gene calls are TRBV11-2 and TRBJ1-5; D call uncertain. The sample consisted of PBMCs, taken before any cancer treatment. This TCR was sampled from a woman aged 40-70 years with stage II lung adenocarcinoma. This CDR3 is CASSLDRRQPQHF. The DNA for the CDR3 is TGTGCCAGCAGCTTAGATCGTCGTCAGCCCCAGCATTTT. Full variable domain (remainder filled in from reference TRBV11-2 and TRBJ1-5): EAGVAQSPRYKIIEKRQSVAFWCNPISGHATLYWYQQILGQGPKLLIQFQNNGVVDDSQLPKDRFSAERLKGVDSTLKIQPAKLEDSAVYLCASSLDRRQPQHFGDGTRLSIL.